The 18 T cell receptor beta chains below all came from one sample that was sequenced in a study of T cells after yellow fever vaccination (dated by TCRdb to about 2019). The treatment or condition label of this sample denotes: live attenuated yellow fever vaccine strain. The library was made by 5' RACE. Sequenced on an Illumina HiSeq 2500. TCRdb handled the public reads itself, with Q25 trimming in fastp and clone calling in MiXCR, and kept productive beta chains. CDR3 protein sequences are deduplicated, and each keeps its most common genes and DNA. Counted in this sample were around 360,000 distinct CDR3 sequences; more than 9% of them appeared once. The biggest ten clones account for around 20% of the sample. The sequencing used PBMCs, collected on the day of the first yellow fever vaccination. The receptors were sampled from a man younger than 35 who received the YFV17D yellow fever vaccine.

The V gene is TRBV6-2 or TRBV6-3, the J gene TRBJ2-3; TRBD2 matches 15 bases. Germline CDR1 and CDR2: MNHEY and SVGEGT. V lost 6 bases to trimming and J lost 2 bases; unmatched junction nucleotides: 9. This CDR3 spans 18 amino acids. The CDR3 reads CASSHGLAGGPVTDTQYF. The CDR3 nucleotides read TGTGCCAGCAGCCACGGACTAGCGGGAGGGCCCGTCACAGATACGCAGTATTTT.

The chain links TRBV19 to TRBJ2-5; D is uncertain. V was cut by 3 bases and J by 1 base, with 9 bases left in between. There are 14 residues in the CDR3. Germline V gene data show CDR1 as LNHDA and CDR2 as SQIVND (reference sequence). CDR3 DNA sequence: TGTGCCAGTAGTATTAGGGCTGGCCAAGAGACCCAGTACTTC. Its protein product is CASSIRAGQETQYF.

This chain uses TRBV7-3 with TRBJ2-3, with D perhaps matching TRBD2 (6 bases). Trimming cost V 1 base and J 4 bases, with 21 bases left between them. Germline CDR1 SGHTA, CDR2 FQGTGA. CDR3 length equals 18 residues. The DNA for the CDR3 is TGTGCCAGCAGCTTAAGGGGATGGGAGGTACGGGGATCAGATACGCAGTATTTT. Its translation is CASSLRGWEVRGSDTQYF.

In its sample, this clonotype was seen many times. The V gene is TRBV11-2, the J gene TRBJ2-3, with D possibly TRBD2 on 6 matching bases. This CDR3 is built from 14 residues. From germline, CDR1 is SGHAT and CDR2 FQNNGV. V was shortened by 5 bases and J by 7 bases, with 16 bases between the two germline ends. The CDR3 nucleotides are TGTGCCAGCAGCCCGGACGGGGGTCGGCATACGCAGTATTTT. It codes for CASSPDGGRHTQYF.

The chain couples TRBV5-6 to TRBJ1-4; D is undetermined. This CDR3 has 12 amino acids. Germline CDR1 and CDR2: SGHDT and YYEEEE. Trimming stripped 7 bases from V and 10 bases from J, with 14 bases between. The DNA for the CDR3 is TGTGCCAGCGGAAATTTCGGTGGAAAACTGTTTTTT. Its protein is CASGNFGGKLFF.

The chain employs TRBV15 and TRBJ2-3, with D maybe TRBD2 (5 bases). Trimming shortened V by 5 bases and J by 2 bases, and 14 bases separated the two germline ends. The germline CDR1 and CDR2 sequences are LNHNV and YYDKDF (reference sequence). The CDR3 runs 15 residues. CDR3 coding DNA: TGTGCCACCAGCGGTGCCGAGGGAATCACAGATACGCAGTATTTT. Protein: CATSGAEGITDTQYF.

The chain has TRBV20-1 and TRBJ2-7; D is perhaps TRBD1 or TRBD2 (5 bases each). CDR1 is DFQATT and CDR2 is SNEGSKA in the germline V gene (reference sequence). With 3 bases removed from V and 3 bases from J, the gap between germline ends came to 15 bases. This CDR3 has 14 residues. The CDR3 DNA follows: TGCAGTGCTAGGTCCCCAGGGAGTAGCTACGAGCAGTACTTC. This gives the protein CSARSPGSSYEQYF.

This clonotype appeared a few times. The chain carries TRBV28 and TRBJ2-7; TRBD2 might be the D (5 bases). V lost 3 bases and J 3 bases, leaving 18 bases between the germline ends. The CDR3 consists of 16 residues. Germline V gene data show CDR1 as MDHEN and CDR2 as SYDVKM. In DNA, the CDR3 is TGTGCCAGCAGTTTCGGGGTAGAGGTAGATTGCTACGAGCAGTACGTC. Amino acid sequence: CASSFGVEVDCYEQYV.

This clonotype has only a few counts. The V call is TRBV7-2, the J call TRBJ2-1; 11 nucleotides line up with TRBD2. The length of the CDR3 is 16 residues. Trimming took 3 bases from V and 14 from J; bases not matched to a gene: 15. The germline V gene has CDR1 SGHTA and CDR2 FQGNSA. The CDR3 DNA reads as TGTGCCAGCAGCTTTAGTGGGCTAGCGGGGGGCCAAGGGAAGTTCTTC. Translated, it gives CASSFSGLAGGQGKFF.

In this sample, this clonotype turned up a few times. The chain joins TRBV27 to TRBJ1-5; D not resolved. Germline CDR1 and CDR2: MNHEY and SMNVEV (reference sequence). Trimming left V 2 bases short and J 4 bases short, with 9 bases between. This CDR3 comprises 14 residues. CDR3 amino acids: CASSLRLGNQPQHF. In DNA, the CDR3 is TGTGCCAGCAGTTTAAGGTTGGGGAATCAGCCCCAGCATTTT.

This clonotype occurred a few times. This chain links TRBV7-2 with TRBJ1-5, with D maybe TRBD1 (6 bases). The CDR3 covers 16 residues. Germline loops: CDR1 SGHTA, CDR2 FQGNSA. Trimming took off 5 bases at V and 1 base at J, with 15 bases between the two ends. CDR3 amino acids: CASSLSGGPSNQPQHF. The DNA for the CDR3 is TGTGCCAGCAGCCTATCTGGGGGGCCCAGCAATCAGCCCCAGCATTTT.

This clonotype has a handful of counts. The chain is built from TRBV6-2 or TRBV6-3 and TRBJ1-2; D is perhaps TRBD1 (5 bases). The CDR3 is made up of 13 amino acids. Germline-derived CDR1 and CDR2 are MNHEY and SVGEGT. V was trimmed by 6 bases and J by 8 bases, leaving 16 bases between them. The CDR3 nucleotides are TGTGCCAGCAGCCAGGCCCAGGGCGGAGGCTACACCTTC. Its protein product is CASSQAQGGGYTF.

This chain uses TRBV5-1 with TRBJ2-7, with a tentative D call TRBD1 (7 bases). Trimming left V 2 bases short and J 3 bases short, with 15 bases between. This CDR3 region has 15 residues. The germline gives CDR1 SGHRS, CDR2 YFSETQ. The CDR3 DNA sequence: TGCGCCAGCAGCTTTTCCAGGGGGGCAATCTACGAGCAGTACTTC. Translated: CASSFSRGAIYEQYF.

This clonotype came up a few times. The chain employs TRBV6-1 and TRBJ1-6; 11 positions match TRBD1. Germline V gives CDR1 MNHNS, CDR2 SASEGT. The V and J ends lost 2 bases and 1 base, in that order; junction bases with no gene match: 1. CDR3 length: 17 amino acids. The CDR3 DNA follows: TGTGCCAGCAGTGAAAGGGACAGGGGGTCCTATAATTCACCCCTCCACTTT. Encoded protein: CASSERDRGSYNSPLHF.

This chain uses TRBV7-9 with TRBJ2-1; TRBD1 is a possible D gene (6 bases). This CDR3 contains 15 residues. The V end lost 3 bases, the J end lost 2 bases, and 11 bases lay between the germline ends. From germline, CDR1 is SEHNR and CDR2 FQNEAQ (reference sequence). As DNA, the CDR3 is TGTGCCAGCAGCTTGGAACAGGGTGCCTACAATGAGCAGTTCTTC. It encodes CASSLEQGAYNEQFF. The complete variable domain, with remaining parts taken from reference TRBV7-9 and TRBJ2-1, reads DTGVSQNPRHKITKRGQNVTFRCDPISEHNRLYWYRQTLGQGPEFLTYFQNEAQLEKSRLLSDRFSAERPKGSFSTLEIQRTEQGDSAMYLCASSLEQGAYNEQFFGPGTRLTVL.

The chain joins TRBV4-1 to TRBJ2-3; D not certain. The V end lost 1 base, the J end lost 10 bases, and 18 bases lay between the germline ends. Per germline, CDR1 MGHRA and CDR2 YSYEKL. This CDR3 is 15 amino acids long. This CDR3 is CASSQADDALGSQYF. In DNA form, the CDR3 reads TGCGCCAGCAGCCAAGCAGACGACGCCCTAGGATCGCAGTATTTT.

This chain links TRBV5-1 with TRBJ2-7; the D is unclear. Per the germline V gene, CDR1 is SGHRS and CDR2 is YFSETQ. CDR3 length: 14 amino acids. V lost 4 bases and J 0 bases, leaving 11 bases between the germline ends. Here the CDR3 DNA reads TGCGCCAGCAGCCCCGGGCCAGACTCCTACGAGCAGTACTTC. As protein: CASSPGPDSYEQYF.

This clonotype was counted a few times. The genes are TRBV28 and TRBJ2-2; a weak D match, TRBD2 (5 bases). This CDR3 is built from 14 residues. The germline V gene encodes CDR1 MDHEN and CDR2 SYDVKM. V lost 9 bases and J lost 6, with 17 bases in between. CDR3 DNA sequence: TGTGCCAGTAGCACGGGGAGAAATCCCGGGGAGCTGTTTTTT. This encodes CASSTGRNPGELFF.